This T cell receptor beta chain was sequenced during a study of T cell responses to AZD1222 COVID-19 vaccine. Whole-study context: Investigators merged groups given second doses at roughly 4 or roughly 12 weeks. Points from the study as a whole: In all cases, repertoires were sampled only after the peak T cell response.

TCRdb keeps only in-frame clones here, not all; method: immunoSEQ multiplex PCR. The repertoire holds some 150,000 clones, with approximately 95% as singletons. Remarks on this clone: Its antigen is undetermined.

V was pared by 2 bases and J by 0 bases, with 11 bases between. This CDR3 spans 16 amino acids. Germline-derived CDR1 and CDR2 are SGHAT and FQNNGV. This sequence joins TRBV11-2 and TRBJ1-3, with D uncertain. The sequence came from an adult in good health. Source: peripheral blood, taken on day 0 of AZD1222 vaccination. CDR3 nucleotides: TGTGCCAGCAGCTTACTAAGTACGGGCTCTGGAAACACCATATATTTT. This gives the protein CASSLLSTGSGNTIYF.